Listed here are 10 T cell receptor beta chains from one sample, sequenced in a study of blood T cell repertoires in COVID-19. The table came from immunoSEQ multiplex PCR; TCRdb's copy has only in-frame clones and leaves some out. The data contain about 140,000 clones, 65% to 85% of them singletons. Sequenced sample: peripheral blood. The source is a woman aged 55-69 years with acute or convalescent COVID-19.

The chain has TRBV5-6 and TRBJ2-2; 8 nucleotides line up with TRBD2. This CDR3 comprises 17 residues. Per the germline V gene, CDR1 is SGHDT and CDR2 is YYEEEE. Trimming removed 1 base from V and 2 bases from J; junction bases left unmatched: 7. The CDR3 nucleotides read TGTGCCAGCAGCTTGCCGAATGGACTAGCAAACACCGGGGAGCTGTTTTTT. Translation: CASSLPNGLANTGELFF.

This clone is a singleton in its sample. The chain uses TRBV4-1 and TRBJ2-7; 10 nucleotides match TRBD1. CDR1 and CDR2 from the germline V gene are MGHRA and YSYEKL. CDR3 size: 17 residues. The ends lost 3 bases at V and 3 bases at J; junction bases unmatched: 11. The CDR3: CASSQGRYGTGDYEQYF. CDR3 DNA: TGCGCCAGCAGCCAGGGAAGGTACGGGACAGGGGACTACGAGCAGTACTTC.

Comments on this clone: Different DNA sequences within this sample yield the same CDR3. V is TRBV5-1 and J is TRBJ2-3, with a possible D match to TRBD2 (6 bases). The germline V and J ends were trimmed by 4 bases and 0 bases, with 6 bases remaining between them. Germline lookup yields CDR1 SGHRS and CDR2 YFSETQ. The CDR3 runs 13 residues. In DNA form, the CDR3 reads TGCGCCAGCAGCGGGGGGAGCACAGATACGCAGTATTTT. Protein sequence: CASSGGSTDTQYF.

The chain combines TRBV29-1 with TRBJ2-2; D is ambiguous. Germline V gene lookup returns CDR1 SQVTM and CDR2 ANQGSEA. With 3 bases removed from V and 6 bases from J, the gap between germline ends came to 8 bases. This CDR3 spans 12 amino acids. CDR3 in DNA: TGCAGCGTTGATTTGGTAGCCGGGGAGCTGTTTTTT. It codes for CSVDLVAGELFF.

This clone has only one observation. This chain uses TRBV28 with TRBJ1-1, with TRBD1 as a possible D gene (5 bases). Germline CDR1 MDHEN, CDR2 SYDVKM. The CDR3 length is 13 residues. The V gene lost 6 bases and the J gene lost 2 bases, with 10 bases spanning the gap. DNA for the CDR3: TGTGCCAGCAGAAACACAGGTAACACTGAAGCTTTCTTT. Encoded protein: CASRNTGNTEAFF.

The rearrangement links TRBV11-1 to TRBJ2-7, with TRBD2 matching over 9 bases. The CDR3 is 14 amino acids. Looked up from germline, CDR1 is SGHAT and CDR2 is FQDESV (reference sequence). V shed 6 bases and J 4 bases; nucleotides not matched to a gene: 7. The CDR3 is CASSDLAGIYEQYF. CDR3 sequence (DNA): TGTGCCAGCAGTGACCTAGCGGGAATATACGAGCAGTACTTC. The whole variable domain, filled in from reference TRBV11-1 and TRBJ2-7, reads EAEVAQSPRYKITEKSQAVAFWCDPISGHATLYWYRQILGQGPELLVQFQDESVVDDSQLPKDRFSAERLKGVDSTLKIQPAELGDSAMYLCASSDLAGIYEQYFGPGTRLTVT.

The V call is TRBV11-3, the J call TRBJ1-6, with D maybe TRBD1 (5 bases). The germline V gene has CDR1 SGHNT and CDR2 YENEEA. V was cut by 4 bases and J by 4 bases, with 8 bases left in between. The CDR3 sequence is 14 residues long. The CDR3 coding sequence is TGTGCCAGCAGCTCCCAGGGATATAATTCACCCCTCCACTTT. As protein: CASSSQGYNSPLHF.

The rearrangement uses TRBV27 and TRBJ2-7; possibly TRBD1 for D (6 bases). Trimming pared 4 bases from V and 5 bases from J, leaving 12 bases between. Germline assignment: CDR1 MNHEY and CDR2 SMNVEV (reference sequence). The CDR3 sequence is 13 residues long. CDR3 in DNA: TGTGCCAGCAGTTACCAGGGGTCGAACGAGCAGTACTTC. This gives the protein CASSYQGSNEQYF.

The chain couples TRBV11-2 to TRBJ2-1; 7 nucleotides align to TRBD2. The CDR3 has 12 amino acids. Germline-derived CDR1 and CDR2 are SGHAT and FQNNGV. With 8 bases clipped from V and 10 bases from J, the junction kept 8 bases outside the gene matches. The CDR3 DNA reads TGTGCCAGCCGGAGCGGGGTCGACGAGCAGTTCTTC. It specifies CASRSGVDEQFF.

The genes are TRBV7-2 and TRBJ2-3; 14 bases agree with TRBD2. V shed 5 bases and J 5 bases; nucleotides not matched to a gene: 6. The CDR3 has 16 residues. Germline lookup yields CDR1 SGHTA and CDR2 FQGNSA. Here the CDR3 reads CASSPGTSGSLDTQYF. In DNA, the CDR3 is TGTGCCAGCAGCCCCGGGACTAGCGGGAGTCTAGATACGCAGTATTTT.